The clone carrying this T cell receptor (beta chain) was found many times. Relative to the germline gene, one junction end is altered; a read error may explain this. The sample comes from a study of T cell repertoires in cytomegalovirus infection. Study context: Public signatures in TCR beta pointed to CMV infection and matching HLA type.

This CDR3 region has 11 residues. TCRdb processed the reads anew with MiXCR; each CDR3 protein has one entry. The table shows roughly 200,000 distinct CDR3 sequences, with about 15% occurring only once. The sequenced sample was CD8+ T cells from PBMCs. This clonotype originated in a human donor in good health (CMV status not recorded). Some clones in this sample may be carry-over from other donors' samples. The chain joins TRBV12-3 or TRBV12-4 to TRBJ1-1; D gene uncertain. Written as DNA, the CDR3 is TGTGCCAGCAGCTTAGGCACTGAAGCTTTCTTT. Translation: CASSLGTEAFF.